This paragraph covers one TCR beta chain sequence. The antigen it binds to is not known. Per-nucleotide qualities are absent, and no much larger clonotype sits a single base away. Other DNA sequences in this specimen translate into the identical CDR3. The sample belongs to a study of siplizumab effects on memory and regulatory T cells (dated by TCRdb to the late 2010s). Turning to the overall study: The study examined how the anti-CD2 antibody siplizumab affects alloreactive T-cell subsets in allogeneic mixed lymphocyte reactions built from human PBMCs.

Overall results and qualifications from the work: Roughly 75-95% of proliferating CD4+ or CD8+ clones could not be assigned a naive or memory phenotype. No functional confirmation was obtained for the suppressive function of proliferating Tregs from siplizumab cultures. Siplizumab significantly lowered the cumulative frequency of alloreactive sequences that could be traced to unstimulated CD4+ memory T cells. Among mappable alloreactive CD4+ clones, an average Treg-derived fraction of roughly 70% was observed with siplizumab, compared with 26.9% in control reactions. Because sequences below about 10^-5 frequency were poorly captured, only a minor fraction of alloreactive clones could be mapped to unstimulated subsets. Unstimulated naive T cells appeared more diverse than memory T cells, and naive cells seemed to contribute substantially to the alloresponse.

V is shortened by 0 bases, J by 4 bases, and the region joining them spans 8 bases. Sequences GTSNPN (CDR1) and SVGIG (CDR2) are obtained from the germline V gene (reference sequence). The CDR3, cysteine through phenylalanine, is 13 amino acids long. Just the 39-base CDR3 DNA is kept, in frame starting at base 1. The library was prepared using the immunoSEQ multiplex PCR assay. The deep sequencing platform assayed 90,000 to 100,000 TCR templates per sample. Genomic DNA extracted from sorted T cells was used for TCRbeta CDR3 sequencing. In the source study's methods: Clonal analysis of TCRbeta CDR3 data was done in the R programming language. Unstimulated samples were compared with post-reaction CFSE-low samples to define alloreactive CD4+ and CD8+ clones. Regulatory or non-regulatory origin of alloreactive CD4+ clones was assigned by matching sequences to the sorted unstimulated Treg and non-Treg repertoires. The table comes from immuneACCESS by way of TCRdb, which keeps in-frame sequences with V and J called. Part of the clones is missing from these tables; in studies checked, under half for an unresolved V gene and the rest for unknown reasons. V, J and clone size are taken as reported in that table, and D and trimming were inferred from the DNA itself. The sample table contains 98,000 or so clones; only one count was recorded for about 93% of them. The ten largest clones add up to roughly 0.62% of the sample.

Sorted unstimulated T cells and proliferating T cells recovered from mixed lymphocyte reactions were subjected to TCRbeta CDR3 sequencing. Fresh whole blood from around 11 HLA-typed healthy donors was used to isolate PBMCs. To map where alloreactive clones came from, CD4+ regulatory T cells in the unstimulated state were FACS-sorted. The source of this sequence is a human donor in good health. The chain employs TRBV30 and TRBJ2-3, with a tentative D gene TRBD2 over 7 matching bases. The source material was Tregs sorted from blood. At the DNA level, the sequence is TGTGCCTGGAGTGTAGGGGGGGCAGATACGCAGTATTTT. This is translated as CAWSVGGADTQYF.